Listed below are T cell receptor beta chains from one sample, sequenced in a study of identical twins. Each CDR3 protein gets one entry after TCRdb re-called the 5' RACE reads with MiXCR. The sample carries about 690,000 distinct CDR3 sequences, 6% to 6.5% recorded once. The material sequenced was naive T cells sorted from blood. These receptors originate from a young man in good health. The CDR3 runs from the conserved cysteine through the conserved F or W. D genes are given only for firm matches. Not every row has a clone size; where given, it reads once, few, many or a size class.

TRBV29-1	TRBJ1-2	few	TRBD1	TGCAGCGTATTAGGGACAGATCTTAACTATGGCTACACCTTC	CSVLGTDLNYGYTF
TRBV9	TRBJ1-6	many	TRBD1	TGTGCCAGCAGTCGGGACAGGGGACGAGTCCTCCACTTT	CASSRDRGRVLHF
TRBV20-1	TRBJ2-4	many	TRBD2	TGCAGTGCTAGGGGACTAGCGGACCGCAAAAACATTCAGTACTTC	CSARGLADRKNIQYF
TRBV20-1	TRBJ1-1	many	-	TGCAGTGCTAGATTGCCCGGAGGTTCACGTGAAGCTTTCTTT	CSARLPGGSREAFF
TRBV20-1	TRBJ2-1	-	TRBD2	TGCAGTGCTAGACCGGGACTAGCGGCATATGAGCAGTTCTTC	CSARPGLAAYEQFF
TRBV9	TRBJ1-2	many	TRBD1	TGTGCCAGCAGCGCCTTCCGGGACAGGGTGTATGGCTACACCTTC	CASSAFRDRVYGYTF
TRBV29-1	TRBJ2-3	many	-	TGCAGCGTTGAAGATAGAGGAGCAGATACGCAGTATTTT	CSVEDRGADTQYF
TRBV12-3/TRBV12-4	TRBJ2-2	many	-	TGTGCCAGCAGTTTCGGGGTCGCGGGGATCGGGGAGCTGTTTTTT	CASSFGVAGIGELFF
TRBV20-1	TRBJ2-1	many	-	TGCAGTGCTAGAAGTGGAACAGCCTACAATGAGCAGTTCTTC	CSARSGTAYNEQFF
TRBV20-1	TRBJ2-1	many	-	TGCAGTGCTAGCCGACTAAGCTCCTACAATGAGCAGTTCTTC	CSASRLSSYNEQFF
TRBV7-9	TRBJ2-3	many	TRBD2	TGTGCCAGCAGCTTAGTTGTGGCGGGAGCTGATACGCAGTATTTT	CASSLVVAGADTQYF
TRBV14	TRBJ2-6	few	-	TGTGCCAGCAGCCAGGCAGGGGCTGGGGCCAACGTCCTGACTTTC	CASSQAGAGANVLTF
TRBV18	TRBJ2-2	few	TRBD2	TGTGCCAGCTCGCGGGACTACCCACTCTGGAACACCGGGGAGCTGTTTTTT	CASSRDYPLWNTGELFF
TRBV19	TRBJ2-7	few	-	TGTGCCACGGGACCGTCGTCTTTCTACGAGCAGTACTTC	CATGPSSFYEQYF